This T cell receptor (beta chain) was sequenced during a study of shared clonotypes between healthy human individuals. CDR3 size: 14 residues. Germline V gene sequence: CDR1 SNHLY, CDR2 FYNNEI. Trimming removed 5 bases at V and 2 bases at J, with 13 bases between. TCRdb's table, derived via immunoSEQ multiplex PCR, lists solely in-frame clones and lacks some. The sample contains more than 500,000 clones, 90% to 97% of which appear only once. The V gene is TRBV2, the J gene TRBJ2-7; possible D gene TRBD2, 5 bases. The sequenced sample was naive CD4+ T cells sorted from blood. The subset denotes: CD45RA+ positively selected. This receptor was taken from a woman aged 25 to 39 in good health. The CDR3 spells CASSPTEVTYEQYF. CDR3 DNA: TGTGCCAGCAGTCCGACGGAGGTTACCTACGAGCAGTACTTC.